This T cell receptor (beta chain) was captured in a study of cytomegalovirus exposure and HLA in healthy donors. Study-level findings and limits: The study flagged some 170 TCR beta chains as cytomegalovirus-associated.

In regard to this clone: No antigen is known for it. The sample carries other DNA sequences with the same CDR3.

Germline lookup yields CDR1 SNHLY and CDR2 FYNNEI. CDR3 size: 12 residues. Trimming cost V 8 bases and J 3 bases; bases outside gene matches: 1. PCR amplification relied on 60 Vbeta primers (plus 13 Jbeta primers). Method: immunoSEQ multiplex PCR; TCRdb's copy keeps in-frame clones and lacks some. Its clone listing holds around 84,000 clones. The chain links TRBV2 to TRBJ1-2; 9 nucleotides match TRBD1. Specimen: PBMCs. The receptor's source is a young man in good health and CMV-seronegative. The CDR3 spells CASRQGDYGYTF. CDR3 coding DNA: TGTGCCAGCCGACAGGGGGACTATGGCTACACCTTC.